This T cell receptor beta chain was recovered during a study of post-analysis software for immune sequencing data. Notes on the study in general: Strong co-clustering by F measure was evident for samples that had been prepared in the same batch. Five TRBV segments, including TRBV5-6, TRBV5-1 and TRBV20-1, were more frequent in patients than controls.

Germline assignment: CDR1 MNHNY and CDR2 SVGAGI (reference sequence). The CDR3 extends over 14 amino acids. As concerns this clonotype: Antigen unknown.

Carried by the TCR beta cDNA libraries were unique molecular identifiers. Around 460,000 cDNA molecules came from around 1 to 10 million T cells. Using its own MiXCR run on the PCR reads, TCRdb lists one record per CDR3 protein. Of roughly 670,000 distinct CDR3 sequences in the sample, more than 50% were seen once. The chain recombines TRBV6-6 with TRBJ2-7; TRBD1 matches 8 bases. The better agreement between TRBJ2-4 and the DNA end casts doubt on the J call. The TCR sequence derives from a girl aged 2 to 10 with multiple sclerosis. Sequencing was carried out using blood. The CDR3 DNA reads as TGTGCCAGCAGTCCAGGGGGCGGGGTAAACATTCAGTACTTC. This translates into CASSPGGGVNIQYF.